This T cell receptor beta chain stems from a study of cytomegalovirus exposure and HLA in healthy donors. Trimming pared 5 bases from V and 5 bases from J, leaving 10 bases between. CDR3 length equals 14 residues. Germline CDR1 is SGHTA and CDR2 is FQGNSA. The PCR used 60 Vbeta and 13 Jbeta primers. Method: immunoSEQ multiplex PCR; TCRdb's copy keeps in-frame clones and lacks some. The sample contains more than 95,000 clones, roughly a tenth of which appear only once. Sequencing was done on a sample of PBMCs. This TCR was sampled from a man under 40 in good health and CMV-seronegative. The J gene is TRBJ1-6, the V gene TRBV7-2, with D perhaps matching TRBD1 (6 bases). In DNA form, the CDR3 reads TGTGCCAGCAGCCCCAGACAGGATAATTCACCCCTCCACTTT. This translates into CASSPRQDNSPLHF.